One and the same sample provided the 5 T cell receptor beta chains below, sequenced in a study of blood T cell repertoires in COVID-19. Generated by immunoSEQ multiplex PCR, the TCRdb table keeps only in-frame clones and is missing some. The table shows 300,000 to 400,000 clones, with approximately 92% occurring only once. Sequenced: PBMCs or T cells enriched from blood (not recorded which). All receptors come from a man aged 18 to 35 who had recovered from COVID-19.

This rearrangement joins TRBV18 to TRBJ1-2, with D tentatively TRBD1 (6 bases). Trimming left V 1 base short and J 0 bases short, with 9 bases between. Per the germline V gene, CDR1 is KGHSH and CDR2 is LQKENI. CDR3 length equals 15 residues. As DNA, the CDR3 is TGTGCCAGCTCACCACAGGACAGACCTAACTATGGCTACACCTTC. It codes for CASSPQDRPNYGYTF.

V usage is TRBV3-1 (or the pseudogene TRBV3-2) and J usage is TRBJ1-6, with a tentative D call TRBD1 (6 bases). V dropped 0 bases and J dropped 10 bases, with 25 bases sitting between them. The CDR3 consists of 19 residues. Looked up from germline, CDR1 is LGHDT and CDR2 is YNNKEL (reference sequence). CDR3 in amino acids: CASSQDWGDSGRGGSPLHF. The CDR3, as DNA: TGTGCCAGCAGCCAAGATTGGGGAGATTCGGGCAGGGGAGGGTCACCCCTCCACTTT.

This chain joins TRBV28 and TRBJ2-7; TRBD2 agrees at 12 bases. V lost 5 bases and J lost 7; bases outside the gene matches: 6. The CDR3 runs to 14 residues. The germline CDR1 and CDR2 sequences are MDHEN and SYDVKM. CDR3: CASSRLAGAAEQYF. CDR3 bases: TGTGCCAGCAGTCGACTAGCGGGAGCAGCTGAGCAGTACTTC. Looking up the rest from reference TRBV28 and TRBJ2-7 gives the full variable domain: DVKVTQSSRYLVKRTGEKVFLECVQDMDHENMFWYRQDPGLGLRLIYFSYDVKMKEKGDIPEGYSVSREKKERFSLILESASTNQTSMYLCASSRLAGAAEQYFGPGTRLTVT.

V and J are TRBV7-9 and TRBJ2-3; D perhaps matches TRBD2 (5 bases). V lost 0 bases to trimming and J lost 0 bases, with 10 bases between them. The CDR3 is 16 amino acids. The germline V gene has CDR1 SEHNR and CDR2 FQNEAQ (reference sequence). The CDR3 protein is CASSLAGNPSTDTQYF. The DNA for the CDR3 is TGTGCCAGCAGCTTAGCCGGGAACCCTAGCACAGATACGCAGTATTTT.

There are a few counts of this clone. The J gene is TRBJ1-3, the V gene TRBV7-9; the D gene is possibly TRBD1 (6 bases). V was pared by 5 bases and J by 5 bases, with 19 bases between. Germline-derived CDR1 and CDR2 are SEHNR and FQNEAQ (reference sequence). This CDR3 is 16 amino acids long. The CDR3 sequence is CASSPQGWNLRNTIYF. For the CDR3, the DNA is TGTGCCAGCAGCCCACAGGGCTGGAACCTCCGAAACACCATATATTTT.